One and the same sample provided the 22 T cell receptor beta chains below, sequenced in a study of T cell responses to AZD1222 COVID-19 vaccine. Measured with immunoSEQ multiplex PCR; TCRdb has only the in-frame clones, and not every one. Of about 110,000 clones listed, over 75% are singletons. The material was peripheral blood, obtained on day 0 of MenACWY control vaccination. These receptors were taken from an adult in good health.

The rearrangement links TRBV10-2 to TRBJ1-4; D unclear. CDR1 WSHSY and CDR2 SAAADI come from the germline V gene. V was trimmed by 7 bases and J by 5 bases, leaving 8 bases between them. The CDR3 runs to 12 residues. The CDR3 sequence: CASMSGNEKLFF. CDR3 in DNA: TGCGCCAGCATGTCCGGAAATGAAAAACTGTTTTTT.

This clone is termed medium-sized. V gene TRBV5-4 combines with J gene TRBJ1-1, with D tentatively TRBD1 (5 bases). V was clipped by 2 bases and J by 2 bases, with 10 bases between them. The CDR3 is made up of 14 amino acids. Germline lookup yields CDR1 SGHNT and CDR2 YYREEE (reference sequence). The CDR3 region has the DNA TGTGCCAGCAGCTTTTCAACAGGAAACACTGAAGCTTTCTTT. Its protein product is CASSFSTGNTEAFF.

V usage is TRBV3-1 (or the pseudogene TRBV3-2) and J usage is TRBJ1-6; D is ambiguous. From germline, CDR1 is LGHDT and CDR2 YNNKEL (reference sequence). This CDR3 is built from 17 residues. V shed 2 bases and J shed 7 bases, with 18 bases lying between them. CDR3 sequence: CASSQKSRVLLNSPLHF. Here the CDR3 DNA reads TGTGCCAGCAGCCAAAAAAGCCGGGTCCTCCTCAATTCACCCCTCCACTTT.

By share of the sample, this clone is medium-sized. V and J are TRBV7-7 and TRBJ2-3; D is perhaps TRBD1 (6 bases). Trimming took off 2 bases at V and 2 bases at J, with 8 bases between the two ends. From germline, CDR1 is SSHAT and CDR2 FNYEAQ (reference sequence). The CDR3 runs 14 residues. CDR3 bases: TGTGCCAGCAGCTTACAGGGGTCCACAGATACGCAGTATTTT. Its protein product is CASSLQGSTDTQYF.

This rearrangement joins TRBV3-1 (or the pseudogene TRBV3-2) to TRBJ1-6, with a possible D match to TRBD1 (5 bases). The V end was cut by 4 bases, the J end by 7 bases, with 17 bases between. The CDR3 has 16 residues. From germline, CDR1 is LGHDT and CDR2 YNNKEL (reference sequence). The CDR3 protein is CASSLGTSRTNSPLHF. CDR3 coding DNA: TGTGCCAGCAGCCTGGGGACCTCCCGGACAAATTCACCCCTCCACTTT.

The chain uses TRBV28 and TRBJ2-1; TRBD2 agrees at 7 bases. The J segment lost 5 bases and the V segment lost 3 bases, leaving 7 bases of the junction unmatched. CDR1 MDHEN and CDR2 SYDVKM come from the germline V gene. The CDR3 is 15 amino acids. The CDR3 DNA sequence: TGTGCCAGCAGTTTTGCTGGGAGGGGTCACAATGAGCAGTTCTTC. This gives the protein CASSFAGRGHNEQFF.

The chain carries TRBV9 and TRBJ1-2; D is unresolved. CDR1 and CDR2 from the germline V gene are SGDLS and YYNGEE. This CDR3 region has 12 residues. The ends were cut back, 0 bases at V and 8 bases at J, with 8 bases in the middle. CDR3 nucleotides: TGTGCCAGCAGCGTAGGAGGGTCGGGCTACACCTTC. Its protein is CASSVGGSGYTF.

This clone was detected a few times. The chain recombines TRBV18 with TRBJ2-7; TRBD1 or TRBD2 may be the D gene (5 bases each). Germline values: CDR1 KGHSH, CDR2 LQKENI. The V gene lost 2 bases and the J gene lost 0 bases, with 11 bases spanning the gap. The CDR3 runs to 15 residues. CDR3 bases: TGTGCCAGCTCACCAGACAGCGGAATCTCCTACGAGCAGTACTTC. Protein product: CASSPDSGISYEQYF.

This sequence joins TRBV7-2 and TRBJ1-4; TRBD1 aligns across 7 bases. J was trimmed by 4 bases and V by 5 bases; bases with no gene match: 4. Germline loops: CDR1 SGHTA, CDR2 FQGNSA. CDR3 length: 14 residues. CDR3 in amino acids: CASSRDRYNEKLFF. The CDR3 region has the DNA TGTGCCAGCAGCCGGGACAGATATAATGAAAAACTGTTTTTT.

The chain combines TRBV7-8 with TRBJ2-7; D gene uncertain. The CDR3 has 13 residues. Trimming stripped 5 bases from V and 6 bases from J, with 14 bases between. The germline V gene has CDR1 SGHVS and CDR2 FQNEAQ. CDR3 sequence: CASSIREGREQYF. DNA of the CDR3: TGTGCCAGCAGCATAAGGGAAGGCCGCGAGCAGTACTTC. The full variable domain, rest sourced from reference TRBV7-8 and TRBJ2-7, is GAGVSQSPRYKVAKRGQDVALRCDPISGHVSLFWYQQALGQGPEFLTYFQNEAQLDKSGLPSDRFFAERPEGSVSTLKIQRTQQEDSAVYLCASSIREGREQYFGPGTRLTVT.

The sample holds one count of this clone. This chain joins TRBV4-2 and TRBJ1-3; no firm D call. The CDR3 sequence is 14 residues long. Germline CDR1 LGHNA, CDR2 YNFKEQ. Trimming stripped 4 bases from V and 1 base from J, with 8 bases between. The CDR3 here is CASSPGGSGNTIYF. The CDR3, as DNA: TGTGCCAGCAGCCCCGGAGGGTCTGGAAACACCATATATTTT.

This chain links TRBV28 with TRBJ1-2; TRBD1 is a possible D gene (5 bases). The V gene lost 7 bases and the J gene lost 2 bases, with 11 bases spanning the gap. Germline V lookup: CDR1 MDHEN, CDR2 SYDVKM. The CDR3 loop spans 13 amino acids. The CDR3 here is CASMFQGNYGYTF. In DNA form, the CDR3 reads TGTGCCAGCATGTTTCAGGGAAACTATGGCTACACCTTC.

The chain has TRBV29-1 and TRBJ2-7; 7 bases match TRBD2. Judging by the DNA end, TRBJ2-1 fits better; the J call may be wrong. The CDR3 has 13 residues. Germline CDR1 SQVTM, CDR2 ANQGSEA. Written as DNA, the CDR3 is TGCAGCGCCGGGGGGTTATCCTACAATGAGCAGTTCTTC. It specifies CSAGGLSYNEQFF.

The chain couples TRBV11-2 to TRBJ2-7; D ambiguous. Germline V gene sequence: CDR1 SGHAT, CDR2 FQNNGV. V was trimmed by 8 bases and J by 6 bases, leaving 29 bases between them. CDR3 length equals 17 residues. CDR3 sequence reads: CASSWLGADPRSGEQYF. Written as DNA, the CDR3 is TGTGCCAGCTCATGGCTGGGCGCCGACCCTCGCTCAGGCGAGCAGTACTTC.

V is TRBV5-1 and J is TRBJ1-5, with no clear D. V was shortened by 4 bases and J by 0 bases, with 11 bases between the two germline ends. The germline V gene encodes CDR1 SGHRS and CDR2 YFSETQ. This CDR3 is built from 15 residues. The CDR3 DNA reads as TGCGCCAGCAGCATTTCGGCCAGTAGCAATCAGCCCCAGCATTTT. Amino acids: CASSISASSNQPQHF.

In this sample, this clone turned up once. The rearrangement joins TRBV5-1 to TRBJ2-7; 7 nucleotides align to TRBD2. V dropped 1 base and J dropped 2; count of bases not matched to a gene: 6. CDR1 SGHRS and CDR2 YFSETQ come from the germline V gene. This CDR3 has 15 residues. DNA of the CDR3: TGCGCCAGCAGCTTGATGCCTAGCGGAACCTACGAGCAGTACTTC. This gives the protein CASSLMPSGTYEQYF. The full variable domain, in which reference TRBV5-1 and TRBJ2-7 provide the parts outside the CDR3, is KAGVTQTPRYLIKTRGQQVTLSCSPISGHRSVSWYQQTPGQGLQFLFEYFSETQRNKGNFPGRFSGRQFSNSRSEMNVSTLELGDSALYLCASSLMPSGTYEQYFGPGTRLTVT.

The gene calls are TRBV2 and TRBJ2-1; TRBD2 agrees at 7 bases. J lost 6 bases, V lost 10 bases, and 12 bases had no gene match. From germline, CDR1 is SNHLY and CDR2 FYNNEI. The CDR3 runs to 14 residues. The DNA for the CDR3 is TGTGCCATCCGAACGGGGGGTCACTTCAATGAGCAGTTCTTC. This translates into CAIRTGGHFNEQFF.

This sequence joins TRBV29-1 and TRBJ2-1; unclear D gene. The V end lost 3 bases, the J end lost 2 bases, and 14 bases lay between the germline ends. The germline V gene has CDR1 SQVTM and CDR2 ANQGSEA. The CDR3 has 15 residues. The CDR3 sequence is CSVDSGPQTYNEQFF. For the CDR3, the DNA is TGCAGCGTTGATTCCGGCCCTCAAACCTACAATGAGCAGTTCTTC.

V is TRBV6-5 and J is TRBJ2-7, with TRBD1 identical over 10 bases. Germline values: CDR1 MNHEY, CDR2 SVGAGI. V shed 7 bases, J shed 5 bases, and the junction held 11 bases outside the gene matches. The CDR3 has 15 residues. CDR3 sequence: CASTNQPGQGNEQYF. CDR3 coding DNA: TGTGCCAGCACCAACCAACCGGGACAGGGGAACGAGCAGTACTTC.

The chain uses TRBV11-2 and TRBJ2-2; 7 bases fit TRBD2. Germline V gives CDR1 SGHAT, CDR2 FQNNGV. V lost 2 bases and J lost 5; bases outside the gene matches: 5. The CDR3 covers 15 residues. This CDR3 is CASSLRAAGTGELFF. CDR3 in DNA: TGTGCCAGCAGCTTAAGGGCAGCGGGGACCGGGGAGCTGTTTTTT.

The chain combines TRBV30 with TRBJ1-2; the match to TRBD1 covers 10 bases. V shed 3 bases, J shed 7 bases, and the junction held 5 bases outside the gene matches. The CDR3 totals 13 residues. CDR1 is GTSNPN, CDR2 SVGIG, per germline (reference sequence). For the CDR3, the DNA is TGTGCCTGGAGGCCGGACAGGGGGTTTGGCTACACCTTC. This codes for CAWRPDRGFGYTF.

This clone has a handful of counts. The rearrangement links TRBV19 to TRBJ2-7, with TRBD2 as a possible D gene (6 bases). Germline CDR1 reads LNHDA; CDR2 reads SQIVND (reference sequence). The CDR3 totals 13 residues. V lost 7 bases, J lost 4 bases, and 14 bases lay in between. CDR3 loop: CASTNAGIYEQYF. CDR3 sequence (DNA): TGTGCCAGTACCAATGCGGGGATATACGAGCAGTACTTC. The whole variable domain, remainder taken from reference TRBV19 and TRBJ2-7, is DGGITQSPKYLFRKEGQNVTLSCEQNLNHDAMYWYRQDPGQGLRLIYYSQIVNDFQKGDIAEGYSVSREKKESFPLTVTSAQKNPTAFYLCASTNAGIYEQYFGPGTRLTVT.